This record looks at one TCR beta chain sequence and its context. This clone has more than one count but fewer than ten. No cognate antigen has been identified for it. Base qualities are missing; no much larger clone stands one base away. This sample is part of a study of cytomegalovirus exposure and HLA in healthy donors (dated by TCRdb to between 2016 and 2019). About the study as a whole: The 666 repertoires of the first cohort and the roughly 120 validation repertoires were produced on the same platform, according to a later analysis. The study aimed to test whether cataloging public T cell receptors could reveal signatures of past pathogen exposure. In addition to the first cohort of approximately 670 subjects, a separate validation cohort of under 150 different subjects was used. High-throughput TCR immunosequencing, statistical association of individual TCRs with disease status, and machine learning were combined to predict cytomegalovirus infection status.

Libraries came from the immunoSEQ multiplex PCR assay. The authors' pipeline ran thus. To diagnose cytomegalovirus status from the catalog of TCR beta chain sequences, a statistical classification framework was built. This is the immuneACCESS table as TCRdb keeps it, with only in-frame sequences that have V and J called. A part of the clones is gone; compared with another copy, unresolved V genes explain less than half, and the rest is unexplained. V and J calls and clone size come straight from that table; D and trimming were deduced from the DNA. The sample table shows 250,000 to 350,000 clones, and approximately 86% are seen once. Roughly 0.96% of the sample is in the top ten clones. The donors belonged to the validation cohort of around 130 subjects, which was separate from the roughly 680-subject first cohort. Summary of the overall study and its limitations: In vitro tests confirmed that a few of the cytomegalovirus-associated TCR beta chains recognize cytomegalovirus antigens. A later analysis found that TCRs clustered in the first cohort also tended to co-occur in the roughly 120 validation repertoires, with 94% of cluster scores above 0. A later analysis had no HLA typing for the validation cohort, so co-occurrence there was scored across all 130 or so repertoires. The authors suggested that the approach could potentially be extended to other disease states and immunological phenotypes. Cytomegalovirus status was reported to be diagnosed by the classifier with high specificity and sensitivity in both the original and validation cohorts. In the study, approximately 160 TCR beta chains were listed as associated with cytomegalovirus. Most TCR sequences were seen in very few donors, while some public TCRs were found in many individuals.

The CDR3 sequence holds 14 residues, the cysteine and phenylalanine included. Kept here is only the CDR3 DNA, which spans 42 bases and is read in frame from base 1. The germline V gene provides CDR1 SGHTA and CDR2 FQGNSA. V drops 1 base and J drops 8 bases, leaving 15 bases in between. This TCR came from a man between 25 and 39 years old in good health and CMV-seronegative. This chain is built from TRBV7-2 and TRBJ2-7; perhaps TRBD2 is the D gene, with 5 bases matching. The sequenced sample consisted of PBMCs. The CDR3: CASSLGTGMTKQYF. The DNA is TGTGCCAGCAGCTTAGGGACCGGGATGACCAAGCAGTACTTC.